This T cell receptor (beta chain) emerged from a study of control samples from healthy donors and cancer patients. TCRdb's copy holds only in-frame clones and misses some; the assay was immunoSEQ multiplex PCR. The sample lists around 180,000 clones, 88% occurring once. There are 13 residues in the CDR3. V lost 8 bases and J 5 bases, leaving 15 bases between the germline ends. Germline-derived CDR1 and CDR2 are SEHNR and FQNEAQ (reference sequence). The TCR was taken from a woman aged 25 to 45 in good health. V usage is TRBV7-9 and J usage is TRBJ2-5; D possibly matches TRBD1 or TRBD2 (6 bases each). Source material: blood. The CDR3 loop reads CASVGGGIETQYF. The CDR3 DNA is TGTGCCAGCGTAGGAGGGGGTATCGAGACCCAGTACTTC.